This TCR beta chain derives from a study of blood T cell repertoires in COVID-19. Using immunoSEQ multiplex PCR, the repertoire was profiled, and TCRdb retains in-frame clones only, with some absent. The repertoire consists of about 330,000 clones, with roughly 88% occurring once and the leading ten covering over 4.5%. Trimming cost V 8 bases and J 2 bases, with 16 bases left between them. CDR1 is MNHEY, CDR2 SVGAGI, per germline. The CDR3 extends over 14 amino acids. The material sequenced was PBMCs or T cells enriched from blood (not recorded which). This sequence was found in a man in his thirties or forties who had recovered from COVID-19. This sequence joins TRBV6-5 and TRBJ2-7, with D possibly being TRBD1 (5 bases). The CDR3 DNA reads as TGTGCCAGCTCCCGGTTGACGGACACCTACGAGCAGTACTTC. It yields the protein CASSRLTDTYEQYF.